This entry describes one T cell receptor beta chain. The clone's antigen remains unknown. No clone much larger than this one lies a single base away; base qualities are absent. V lost 0 bases and J lost 2 bases; the stretch between them is 6 bases long. Spanning cysteine to phenylalanine, the CDR3 consists of 13 amino acids. Kept here is only the CDR3 DNA, which spans 39 bases and is read in frame from base 1. From the germline V gene, CDR1 is SGHDT and CDR2 is YYEEEE. This sample is part of a study of T-cell reconstitution after alpha-beta-depleted transplantation in children (dated by TCRdb to between 2015 and 2016). Looking at the study overall: T-cell immune reconstitution after TCRalphabeta/CD19-depleted allogeneic hematopoietic cell transplantation in children was quantitatively tracked in the study by means of TCR repertoire profiling.

The library was obtained by PCR. TCRdb names Illumina HiSeq 2500 as the instrument used. TCR library preparation used molecular barcoding, with unique molecular identifiers applied to normalize quantification of the TCRbeta repertoire. TCRdb trimmed the raw reads at Q25, called clones with MiXCR and kept productive beta chains. Each entry merges the rows of one CDR3 protein and shows their most common DNA and genes. The table for this sample lists 490,000 or so distinct CDR3 sequences; approximately 13% of them were counted only once. In total, the top ten clones hold over 5.5% of the sample. This clonotype originated in a human donor who donated a stem cell graft to a child with combined immunodeficiency. The sequences come from PBMCs from the stem cell graft donor, collected from the stem cell graft. The V gene is TRBV5-6 and the J gene is TRBJ2-7, with no confidently assigned D gene. The CDR3 reads CASSLVHPYEQYF. The DNA sequence follows: TGTGCCAGCAGCTTGGTTCATCCCTACGAGCAGTACTTC.